This T cell receptor (beta chain) is from a study of beta chain features in type 1 diabetes. The CDR3 runs to 16 residues. Germline-derived CDR1 and CDR2 are SEHNR and FQNEAQ (reference sequence). Study-level findings and limits: When cDNA is sequenced, cells with high TCR expression could be over-represented. Patients showed naive, central memory and Treg TCRB repertoires that appeared more similar than those of healthy donors. A definitive answer on HLA type influencing TCRB rearrangement was not reached here.

Expressed TCRB transcripts got sequenced, as all isolated RNA was reverse transcribed. Here immunoSEQ multiplex PCR was the method, and the copy in TCRdb shows in-frame clones only, minus some. Of some 150,000 clones detected, less than 10% appear once; the ten largest clones hold about 0.6%. This clone was found a few times. Antigen unknown. Mismatch with germline at one junction end may stem from a read error. This TCR derives from a woman aged 40 to 50 in good health. The sample consisted of central memory CD4+ T cells from blood. The rearrangement links TRBV7-9 to TRBJ1-6, with 7 bases that match TRBD1. CDR3 sequence: CASSRGTENTNSPLHF. The CDR3 nucleotides are TGCGCCAGCAGCCGAGGGACAGAAAATACAAATTCACCCCTCCACTTT.